This T cell receptor (beta chain) stems from a study of PD-L1 blockade in urothelial cancer. Study at large: Patients with male sex and bladder-origin urothelial cancer accounted for about 85% of the roughly 30 enrolled. Blood underwent analysis 3 weeks (second dose) and 6 weeks after treatment began. Findings and limits, study-wide: Durable benefit accompanied greater 3-week expansion of tumor-associated blood clones. Below-median TCR clonality that was measured in pretreatment blood predicted better survival.

A word on this clone: Its antigen is not known.

The CDR3 length is 16 residues. Repertoires were generated with immunoSEQ multiplex PCR, while TCRdb's copy carries only in-frame clones and drops some. The sample carries tens of thousands of clones, approximately 82% recorded once. The sequence came from a man between 60 and 75 years old with urothelial cancer. The sequences come from PBMCs, collected around atezolizumab (anti-PD-L1) treatment. The chain joins TRBV21-1 to TRBJ2-1; the table's D call of TRBD1 was not tested on the DNA. TRBV21-1 is assigned pseudogene status. The CDR3 nucleotides read TGTGCCAGCAGCAAAGACGTGGCCATCAGTTGCAATGAGCAGTTCTTC. This codes for CASSKDVAISCNEQFF.